The 14 T cell receptor beta chains given below trace back to one sample, sequenced in a study of spatial heterogeneity in lung cancer. The time point is: sample taken at primary tumor resection. Whole RNA obtained from tumor, nontumor lung or frozen PBMC underwent sequencing without sorting. TCRdb re-called the 5' RACE reads with MiXCR, one entry per CDR3 protein. The table includes about 7,000 distinct CDR3 sequences, about 7.7% detected once. Sequencing was performed on PBMCs, taken at surgery. These receptor sequences come from a male donor with early-stage non-small cell lung cancer.

As for this clonotype: This beta chain represents an off-target read in a library built for alpha chains; its size is of limited meaning. V usage is TRBV20-1 and J usage is TRBJ2-1; D may be TRBD1 or TRBD2 (5 bases each). The germline V and J ends were trimmed by 6 bases and 7 bases, with 13 bases remaining between them. The CDR3 extends over 12 amino acids. Germline V gene lookup returns CDR1 DFQATT and CDR2 SNEGSKA (reference sequence). The CDR3 here is CSATGTTNEQFF. As DNA, the CDR3 is TGCAGTGCAACCGGGACCACTAATGAGCAGTTCTTC.

In this sample, this clonotype turned up many times. This beta chain came through as a stray read in a library set up for alpha chains, and its size says little. The chain couples TRBV20-1 to TRBJ2-3; D might be TRBD2 (6 bases). V dropped 1 base and J dropped 1 base, with 15 bases sitting between them. Germline CDR1 is DFQATT and CDR2 is SNEGSKA (reference sequence). The CDR3 has 16 residues. The CDR3 loop is CSARAAPGVGTDTQYF. The CDR3, as DNA: TGCAGTGCTAGAGCTGCGCCGGGAGTAGGCACAGATACGCAGTATTTT.

Many counts were recorded for this clonotype. For a library built for alpha chains, this beta chain is a stray read; little rests on its size. The rearrangement uses TRBV28 and TRBJ2-5; D possibly corresponds to TRBD2 (7 bases). Germline CDR1 reads MDHEN; CDR2 reads SYDVKM. Trimming shortened V by 8 bases and J by 4 bases, and 23 bases separated the two germline ends. The CDR3 runs 16 residues. CDR3 residues: CASLPEGEGPGETQYF. In DNA, the CDR3 is TGTGCCAGCCTCCCCGAGGGGGAGGGTCCCGGAGAGACCCAGTACTTC.

The sample holds many counts of this clonotype. The size of this beta chain means little, since it is a stray read in a library made for alpha chains. The genes are TRBV29-1 and TRBJ2-1; 10 bases are shared with TRBD2. CDR1 is SQVTM, CDR2 ANQGSEA, per germline. The ends lost 8 bases at V and 7 bases at J; junction bases unmatched: 8. The CDR3 has 13 residues. CDR3 protein: CSFVLAGGNEQFF. The DNA for the CDR3 is TGCAGCTTCGTTTTAGCGGGAGGAAATGAGCAGTTCTTC.

The table lists this clonotype with many counts. This beta chain was picked up by a library intended for alpha chains and is off target, so its count carries little meaning. J is TRBJ2-7 and V is TRBV6-1, with TRBD2 identical over 7 bases. CDR1 MNHNS and CDR2 SASEGT come from the germline V gene. CDR3 length: 14 amino acids. With 8 bases clipped from V and 0 bases from J, the junction kept 7 bases outside the gene matches. CDR3 protein: CASRVGGGSYEQYF. The CDR3 DNA reads as TGTGCCAGCCGCGTTGGCGGGGGCTCCTACGAGCAGTACTTC.

This clonotype occurred a few times. The size of this beta chain means little, since it is a stray read in a library made for alpha chains. For the CDR3, the DNA is TGTGCCAGCAGTCTCTCAGACAATGAGCAGTTCTTC. Translated: CASSLSDNEQFF. V usage is TRBV27 and J usage is TRBJ2-1; D remains ambiguous. Germline lookup yields CDR1 MNHEY and CDR2 SMNVEV (reference sequence). The CDR3 extends over 12 amino acids. The V and J ends lost 5 bases and 5 bases respectively, with 7 bases between them.

This clonotype appeared many times. A clone one base away is much larger, so this may be a read error. With the library built for alpha chains, this beta chain is off target and its frequency is not meaningful. The chain carries TRBV6-1 and TRBJ1-2, with D possibly matching TRBD1 (6 bases). Per germline, CDR1 MNHNS and CDR2 SASEGT. The CDR3 loop spans 11 amino acids. The CDR3 sequence: CASSRDTGYSF. DNA of the CDR3: TGTGCCAGCAGTAGGGACACTGGCTACAGCTTC.

Ten or more counts support this clonotype. As an off-target read in a library built for alpha chains, this beta chain has a frequency of little significance. J is TRBJ1-6 and V is TRBV7-9; TRBD1 matches 8 bases. Losses at the gene ends were 2 bases for V and 10 bases for J; bases not matched to a gene: 4. Looked up from germline, CDR1 is SEHNR and CDR2 is FQNEAQ (reference sequence). This CDR3 has 14 residues. Here the CDR3 reads CASSLNSGGSPLHF. CDR3 bases: TGTGCCAGCAGCTTAAACTCAGGGGGCTCACCCCTCCACTTT.

In its sample, this clonotype was seen many times. This beta chain represents an off-target read in a library built for alpha chains; its size is of limited meaning. For the CDR3, the DNA is TGTGCCAGCAGCCAAGCGTATAATTCTGAAAAACTGTTTTTT. It codes for CASSQAYNSEKLFF. The V call is TRBV3-1, the J call TRBJ1-4; D unresolved. The V end was cut by 1 base, the J end by 7 bases, with 10 bases between. The CDR3 is 14 residues long. Germline V CDR1 and CDR2: LGHDT, YNNKEL (reference sequence).

This clonotype was detected ten times or more. This beta chain is off target for a library built for alpha chains, so its abundance means little. The V and J genes are TRBV6-5 and TRBJ2-7, with 8 bases matching TRBD2. There are 15 residues in the CDR3. V lost 6 bases and J lost 2; bases outside the gene matches: 9. Germline CDR1 MNHEY, CDR2 SVGAGI. The chain's CDR3 is CASSPTSDSTYEQYF. In DNA, the CDR3 is TGTGCCAGCAGCCCGACTAGCGACTCAACCTACGAGCAGTACTTC.

This clonotype was counted at least ten times. This beta chain slipped into a library made for alpha chains as a stray read, so its size is not meaningful. The chain recombines TRBV5-1 with TRBJ2-4, with TRBD2 matching over 12 bases. CDR1 and CDR2 (germline): SGHRS, YFSETQ. The CDR3 is made up of 18 amino acids. Trimming cost V 2 bases and J 0 bases; bases outside gene matches: 6. The CDR3 loop reads CASSFETSGREAKNIQYF. The CDR3 DNA reads TGCGCCAGCAGCTTTGAGACTAGCGGGAGAGAAGCCAAAAACATTCAGTACTTC.

This clonotype was counted many times. Since the library was made to target alpha chains, this beta chain is a stray read and its abundance is not meaningful. J is TRBJ1-5 and V is TRBV27, with TRBD1 as a possible D gene (5 bases). CDR1 MNHEY and CDR2 SMNVEV come from the germline V gene (reference sequence). The CDR3 runs 14 residues. With 8 bases removed from V and 0 bases from J, the gap between germline ends came to 11 bases. The CDR3 region is CASRGHLSNQPQHF. As DNA, the CDR3 is TGTGCCAGCCGTGGACACCTTAGCAATCAGCCCCAGCATTTT.

The sample holds many counts of this clonotype. Since it is a stray read in a library aimed at alpha chains, this beta chain has a size that is not meaningful. This chain connects TRBV5-4 to TRBJ2-7, with D perhaps assigned TRBD1 or TRBD2 (5 bases each). Germline CDR1 and CDR2: SGHNT and YYREEE (reference sequence). This CDR3 has 14 residues. V was clipped by 2 bases and J by 0 bases, with 9 bases between them. This chain's CDR3 is CASSLGTASYEQYF. Here the CDR3 DNA reads TGTGCCAGCAGCTTAGGGACGGCCTCCTACGAGCAGTACTTC.

This clonotype was detected once. Since it is a stray read in a library aimed at alpha chains, this beta chain has a size that is not meaningful. This chain joins TRBV2 and TRBJ2-6; D is possibly TRBD1 or TRBD2 (5 bases each). Germline loops: CDR1 SNHLY, CDR2 FYNNEI. Trimming took 3 bases from V and 3 from J, leaving 9 bases between them. The CDR3 sequence is 15 residues long. CDR3 sequence (DNA): TGTGCCAGCAGTGACACGGGGCTTGGGGCCAACGTCCTGACTTTC. As protein: CASSDTGLGANVLTF.